This T cell receptor (beta chain) stems from a study of T cell responses to AZD1222 COVID-19 vaccine. A note on this clone: Its target is not known.

The table came from immunoSEQ multiplex PCR; TCRdb's copy has only in-frame clones and leaves some out. The sample records over 100,000 clones, 85% to 90% being singletons. Study-wide points: Clonal diversity may have been underestimated, and the donors were mostly white British, with more females than males.

The receptor was isolated from an adult in good health. The specimen comprised peripheral blood, sampled on day 0 of AZD1222 vaccination.

CDR3 DNA sequence: TGTGCCAGCAGGAGATCAGGGGGGAATGTTTCACCCCTCCACTTT. Encoded protein: CASRRSGGNVSPLHF. The chain joins TRBV27 to TRBJ1-6; 7 bases line up with TRBD1. The CDR3 has 15 amino acids. The germline CDR1 and CDR2 sequences are MNHEY and SMNVEV (reference sequence). The V gene end was trimmed by 6 bases and the J gene end by 9 bases; junction bases not matched to a gene: 11.